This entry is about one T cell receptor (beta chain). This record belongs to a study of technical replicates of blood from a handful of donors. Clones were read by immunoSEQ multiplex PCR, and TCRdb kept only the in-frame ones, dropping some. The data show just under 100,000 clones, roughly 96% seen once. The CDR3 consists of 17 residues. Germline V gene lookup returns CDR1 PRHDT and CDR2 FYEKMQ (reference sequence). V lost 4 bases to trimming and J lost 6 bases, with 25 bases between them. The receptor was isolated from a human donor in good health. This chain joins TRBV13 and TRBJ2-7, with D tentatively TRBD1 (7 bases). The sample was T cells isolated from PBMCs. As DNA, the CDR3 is TGTGCCAGCAGCTCCGTGGACCGACAGGGTGGAGGGGGCGAGCAGTACTTC. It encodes CASSSVDRQGGGGEQYF.